This entry describes one T cell receptor beta chain. Original processing methods: Estimates of nucleated cell counts were drawn from the amplification of reference gene primers. The protocol was immunoSEQ multiplex PCR, while the TCRdb copy is restricted to in-frame clones and leaves out a portion. The D gene and trimming were derived from the DNA, and the V and J assignments and clone size from that table. The sample includes under 200,000 clones, approximately 85% of them seen just once. Germline lookup yields CDR1 MGHRA and CDR2 YSYEKL. This CDR3 contains 18 residues. With 4 bases clipped from V and 3 bases from J, the junction kept 12 bases outside the gene matches. This sample was taken from a study of blood T cell repertoires in COVID-19. Turning to the study itself: COVID-19 samples, acute and convalescent, were from the United States, Italy and Spain. T cells, B-cell-depleted T cells, or PBMCs supplied cDNA or gDNA.

V and J are TRBV4-1 and TRBJ2-3; the match to TRBD2 covers 11 bases. This receptor was identified in an elderly woman with acute or convalescent COVID-19. The sequencing sample was made of peripheral blood. CDR3 protein: CASSPLRLAGGRTDTQYF. The CDR3 DNA is TGCGCCAGCAGCCCTCTCCGGTTAGCGGGGGGGCGGACAGATACGCAGTATTTT.